Below, 23 T cell receptor beta chains from the same sample are listed, as sequenced in a study of PD-1 blockade in mismatch repair-deficient tumors. TCRdb's copy holds only in-frame clones and misses some; the assay was immunoSEQ multiplex PCR. The sample contains over 100,000 clones, over 65% of which appear only once. This material consisted of peripheral blood, taken 60 to 65 weeks after starting pembrolizumab. The receptors were gathered from an adult with mismatch repair-deficient cancer.

This chain links TRBV15 with TRBJ1-1; D remains ambiguous. V lost 8 bases and J 2 bases, leaving 12 bases between the germline ends. This CDR3 contains 13 residues. Germline V gene sequence: CDR1 LNHNV, CDR2 YYDKDF (reference sequence). The CDR3 DNA follows: TGTGCCACCGCTGATATATCAAACACTGAAGCTTTCTTT. Encoded protein: CATADISNTEAFF.

V and J are TRBV5-8 and TRBJ2-1; D uncertain. Germline CDR1 is SGHTS and CDR2 is YDEGEE. The CDR3 totals 15 residues. V gave up 0 bases and J gave up 0 bases, with 7 bases separating them. CDR3 DNA: TGTGCCAGCAGCTTGGAGGGAAGCTCCTACAATGAGCAGTTCTTC. It codes for CASSLEGSSYNEQFF.

The chain employs TRBV5-1 and TRBJ2-5, with D tentatively TRBD2 (6 bases). Germline V gene lookup returns CDR1 SGHRS and CDR2 YFSETQ. Trimming took off 3 bases at V and 5 bases at J, with 14 bases between the two ends. CDR3 length: 14 residues. Here the CDR3 DNA reads TGCGCCAGCAGCTGGCAAGTGGCGGGGGAGACCCAGTACTTC. Protein product: CASSWQVAGETQYF.

V gene TRBV6-6 combines with J gene TRBJ2-7, with unresolved D. CDR1 is MNHNY, CDR2 SVGAGI, per germline (reference sequence). The CDR3 has 13 amino acids. Trimming removed 4 bases at V and 2 bases at J, with 9 bases between. The CDR3 is CASSSKSPYEQYF. CDR3 DNA: TGTGCCAGCAGTTCAAAAAGCCCCTACGAGCAGTACTTC.

The rearrangement uses TRBV6-5 and TRBJ2-7; D call uncertain. This CDR3 contains 13 residues. The V end was cut by 0 bases, the J end by 7 bases, with 10 bases between. The germline V gene encodes CDR1 MNHEY and CDR2 SVGAGI. The CDR3 DNA reads as TGTGCCAGCAGTTACTCGAAAAAGGGAGAGCAGTACTTC. Translating it yields CASSYSKKGEQYF.

In the case of this clone: A read error may produce the germline difference seen at one junction end. This chain joins TRBV7-7 and TRBJ2-5; D perhaps matches TRBD2 (6 bases). This CDR3 spans 17 amino acids. Germline CDR1 is SSHAT and CDR2 is FNYEAQ (reference sequence). CDR3 coding DNA: TGTGCTAGCAGCCTCACGCCTGGTCGGGAGCTCTTTGAGACCCAGTACTTC. Residues: CASSLTPGRELFETQYF.

In its sample, this clone was seen once. The chain couples TRBV7-2 to TRBJ2-7; D gene uncertain. The V and J ends lost 7 bases and 3 bases respectively, with 16 bases between them. This CDR3 is built from 14 residues. Germline V gives CDR1 SGHTA, CDR2 FQGNSA. For the CDR3, the DNA is TGTGCCAGCACCCGACGAAGGACGGGCTACGAGCAGTACTTC. Its protein is CASTRRRTGYEQYF.

The chain is built from TRBV28 and TRBJ1-2; 8 bases are a match to TRBD1. CDR1 is MDHEN, CDR2 SYDVKM, per germline. The CDR3 is made up of 12 amino acids. With 8 bases clipped from V and 7 bases from J, the junction kept 6 bases outside the gene matches. The CDR3 region has the DNA TGTGCCAGCTTAGGACAGGGTGGTGGCTACACCTTC. Encoded protein: CASLGQGGGYTF.

This clone occurred a few times. Its ends do not fully match the called genes, so a read error is possible. The chain uses TRBV5-4 and TRBJ1-2; D is undetermined. This CDR3 comprises 16 residues. CDR1 and CDR2 from the germline V gene are SGHNT and YYREEE (reference sequence). CDR3 sequence: CASSQDEESPNYGYTF. DNA of the CDR3: TGCGCCAGCAGCCAAGATGAAGAATCTCCTAACTATGGCTACACCTTC.

The chain couples TRBV7-3 to TRBJ2-1; D remains ambiguous. Germline CDR1 is SGHTA and CDR2 is FQGTGA. The CDR3 spans 17 residues. Trimming cost V 0 bases and J 1 base, with 13 bases left between them. The DNA for the CDR3 is TGTGCCAGCAGCTTAACGAGTAGTACCTATTCCTACAATGAGCAGTTCTTC. This translates into CASSLTSSTYSYNEQFF.

The chain uses TRBV19 and TRBJ1-1; D perhaps matches TRBD1 (5 bases). The ends were cut back, 1 base at V and 0 bases at J, with 18 bases in the middle. The CDR3 is 18 residues long. CDR1 is LNHDA, CDR2 SQIVND, per germline (reference sequence). CDR3 amino acids: CASSIGGPSILVNTEAFF. The CDR3 DNA is TGTGCCAGTAGTATAGGGGGACCCTCCATATTGGTGAACACTGAAGCTTTCTTT.

This chain uses TRBV30 with TRBJ2-7; 14 bases match TRBD2. Germline CDR1 GTSNPN, CDR2 SVGIG (reference sequence). The trim removed 5 bases at V and 2 bases at J, leaving 11 bases unmatched. The length of the CDR3 is 17 residues. The CDR3 spells CAWVGLAGVSGPYEQYF. The CDR3 DNA reads as TGTGCCTGGGTGGGACTAGCGGGAGTTAGTGGCCCCTACGAGCAGTACTTC. Variable domain in full (rest from reference TRBV30 and TRBJ2-7): SQTIHQWPATLVQPVGSPLSLECTVEGTSNPNLYWYRQAAGRGLQLLFYSVGIGQISSEVPQNLSASRPQDRQFILSSKKLLLSDSGFYLCAWVGLAGVSGPYEQYFGPGTRLTVT.

The chain links TRBV9 to TRBJ2-7, with 9 bases lining up with TRBD1. The CDR3 runs to 14 residues. V shed 4 bases and J 3 bases; nucleotides not matched to a gene: 5. Germline V gene sequence: CDR1 SGDLS, CDR2 YYNGEE. CDR3 sequence (DNA): TGTGCCAGCAGCCTCGCGGGACAGGGCTACGAGCAGTACTTC. Protein product: CASSLAGQGYEQYF.

The V and J genes are TRBV27 and TRBJ2-1; 9 bases line up with TRBD2. V dropped 4 bases and J dropped 7; count of bases not matched to a gene: 8. Germline V gene lookup returns CDR1 MNHEY and CDR2 SMNVEV (reference sequence). The CDR3 runs 15 residues. The CDR3 bases are TGTGCCAGCAGTTCGGGACGACTAGCGGAAAATGAGCAGTTCTTC. As protein: CASSSGRLAENEQFF.

The V gene is TRBV28, the J gene TRBJ2-1, with D perhaps matching TRBD2 (5 bases). Between the trimmed V and J ends, which lost 7 bases and 11 bases, there was a span of 12 bases. The CDR3 is 11 residues long. The V gene's germline CDR1 is MDHEN and CDR2 SYDVKM. CDR3: CASTGGLQQFF. The CDR3 coding sequence is TGTGCCAGCACCGGAGGACTGCAGCAGTTCTTC.

This clone was seen only a few times. The chain carries TRBV5-1 and TRBJ1-2; D is undetermined. The germline V and J ends were trimmed by 0 bases and 3 bases, with 6 bases remaining between them. CDR3 length: 13 amino acids. The germline V gene encodes CDR1 SGHRS and CDR2 YFSETQ. This chain's CDR3 is CASSLDSDYGYTF. The DNA of the CDR3 is TGCGCCAGCAGCTTGGATTCAGACTATGGCTACACCTTC.

A few counts support this clone. The rearrangement joins TRBV18 to TRBJ1-2; TRBD1 is a possible D gene (5 bases). The germline CDR1 and CDR2 sequences are KGHSH and LQKENI. This CDR3 region has 15 residues. Trimming took off 3 bases at V and 8 bases at J, with 19 bases between the two ends. The CDR3 region is CASSPSGEGGTGYTF. DNA of the CDR3: TGTGCCAGCTCACCCTCGGGGGAAGGAGGTACCGGCTACACCTTC. The full variable domain, its missing parts supplied by reference TRBV18 and TRBJ1-2, is NAGVMQNPRHLVRRRGQEARLRCSPMKGHSHVYWYRQLPEEGLKFMVYLQKENIIDESGMPKERFSAEFPKEGPSILRIQQVVRGDSAAYFCASSPSGEGGTGYTFGSGTRLTVV.

The chain links TRBV11-3 to TRBJ2-5; D is possibly TRBD1 (5 bases). The CDR3 runs to 15 residues. With 6 bases removed from V and 2 bases from J, the gap between germline ends came to 16 bases. Germline lookup yields CDR1 SGHNT and CDR2 YENEEA. CDR3 region: CASSLGPGRQETQYF. The CDR3, as DNA: TGTGCCAGCAGTTTGGGGCCCGGCCGTCAAGAGACCCAGTACTTC.

V usage is TRBV7-9 and J usage is TRBJ2-1; TRBD2 aligns across 7 bases. Per the germline V gene, CDR1 is SEHNR and CDR2 is FQNEAQ (reference sequence). The CDR3 covers 13 residues. V gave up 5 bases and J gave up 7 bases; unmatched junction bases: 5. CDR3 protein: CASSERDENEQFF. CDR3 in DNA: TGTGCCAGCAGCGAGCGGGATGAGAATGAGCAGTTCTTC.

V is TRBV29-1 and J is TRBJ1-2; D ambiguous. Germline CDR1 is SQVTM and CDR2 is ANQGSEA. The CDR3 has 12 residues. V was shortened by 2 bases and J by 3 bases, with 7 bases between the two germline ends. CDR3: CSVEPDYYGYTF. Written as DNA, the CDR3 is TGCAGCGTTGAACCAGATTACTATGGCTACACCTTC.

CDR3 residues: CASSPWTGTTNNEQFF. The CDR3, as DNA: TGTGCCAGCAGCCCCTGGACCGGGACCACAAACAATGAGCAGTTCTTC. The genes are TRBV7-6 and TRBJ2-1; D is perhaps TRBD1 or TRBD2 (5 bases each). The CDR3 sequence is 16 residues long. V dropped 5 bases and J dropped 5 bases, with 19 bases sitting between them. Germline assignment: CDR1 SGHVS and CDR2 FNYEAQ.

The chain uses TRBV27 and TRBJ1-4; maybe TRBD1 (6 bases). The CDR3 contains 16 residues. The germline V gene encodes CDR1 MNHEY and CDR2 SMNVEV (reference sequence). V was shortened by 5 bases and J by 1 base, with 14 bases between the two germline ends. The CDR3, as DNA: TGTGCCAGCAGTCCTCAAGCAGGGGTAACTAATGAAAAACTGTTTTTT. It codes for CASSPQAGVTNEKLFF. Using reference TRBV27 and TRBJ1-4 for the parts outside the CDR3, the full variable domain is EAQVTQNPRYLITVTGKKLTVTCSQNMNHEYMSWYRQDPGLGLRQIYYSMNVEVTDKGDVPEGYKVSRKEKRNFPLILESPSPNQTSLYFCASSPQAGVTNEKLFFGSGTQLSVL.

CDR3 region: CASSSRELTYGYTF. The CDR3 DNA reads as TGTGCCAGCAGCTCCAGGGAATTGACCTATGGCTACACCTTC. The genes are TRBV7-9 and TRBJ1-2, with a weak D call TRBD1 (5 bases). V was shortened by 4 bases and J by 4 bases, with 13 bases between the two germline ends. Germline CDR1 SEHNR, CDR2 FQNEAQ (reference sequence). The CDR3 consists of 14 residues. Combining the CDR3 with reference TRBV7-9 and TRBJ1-2 gives the whole variable domain DTGVSQNPRHKITKRGQNVTFRCDPISEHNRLYWYRQTLGQGPEFLTYFQNEAQLEKSRLLSDRFSAERPKGSFSTLEIQRTEQGDSAMYLCASSSRELTYGYTFGSGTRLTVV.